This T cell receptor beta chain was found in a study of blood T cell repertoires in COVID-19. Study summary: PBMCs, B-cell-depleted T cells, or T cells provided the cDNA or gDNA that made up the material.

Patients at the Seattle site were enrolled during active infection and followed longitudinally. Repertoires were generated with immunoSEQ multiplex PCR, while TCRdb's copy carries only in-frame clones and drops some. Of 200,000 to 250,000 clones listed, 84% are singletons. The CDR3 consists of 11 residues. V was clipped by 5 bases and J by 9 bases; unmatched bases: 7. Per the germline V gene, CDR1 is DFQATT and CDR2 is SNEGSKA (reference sequence). This clonotype was sampled from a woman of 80 years or more with COVID-19, enrolled during active disease. The sample was peripheral blood. This sequence joins TRBV20-1 and TRBJ2-7; 7 bases are a match to TRBD2. The CDR3 DNA follows: TGCAGTGCTGAAACTAGCGCGAGGCAGTACTTC. Its translation: CSAETSARQYF.